The TCR beta chain described here comes from a study of spatial heterogeneity in lung cancer. Study-level background: Combinations of a unique TCR and a UMI were tallied in raw reads, and on average each appeared more than ten times.

This clonotype was picked up many times. No antigen is known for it. General study findings and limits: At tumor resection, ubiquitous expanded TCRs were detected in blood more often than later.

V dropped 0 bases and J dropped 4 bases, with 8 bases sitting between them. Germline V gene lookup returns CDR1 SGHRS and CDR2 YFSETQ. The CDR3 contains 13 residues. Time point described: sample taken at primary tumor resection. Unsorted samples of tumor, nontumor lung or frozen PBMC had their whole RNA sequenced. Samples came from approximately 65 TRACERx patients with untreated early-stage lung cancer. TCRdb passed the 5' RACE reads through MiXCR, listing each CDR3 protein once. The data contain roughly 25,000 distinct CDR3 sequences, about 13% of them seen just once; the ten biggest clones take up around 23%.

Material: PBMCs, obtained at surgery. The chain recombines TRBV5-1 with TRBJ2-7, with a tentative D call TRBD1 (6 bases). The TCR was taken from a female donor with early-stage non-small cell lung cancer. The CDR3 DNA sequence: TGCGCCAGCAGCTTGGGGGGGCCATACGAGCAGTACGTC. Protein sequence: CASSLGGPYEQYV.